This T cell receptor (beta chain) comes out of a study of T cell repertoires in cytomegalovirus infection. Points on this clonotype: The target antigen is unknown.

TCRdb redid the calling of the reads with MiXCR, one entry per CDR3 protein. The table lists roughly 920,000 distinct CDR3 sequences, about a third of them singletons. The germline V and J ends were trimmed by 5 bases and 4 bases, with 20 bases remaining between them. This CDR3 comprises 17 residues. Germline V gives CDR1 MNHEY, CDR2 SMNVEV (reference sequence). This sequence originates from a human donor in good health (CMV status not recorded). Some clones in this sample may be carry-over from other donors' samples. The sequenced sample was cultured CD8+ T cells from PBMCs, obtained from culture after CMV antigen stimulation. The rearrangement links TRBV27 to TRBJ1-4, with a possible D match to TRBD1 (6 bases). CDR3 in amino acids: CASSPKGGQVLNEKLFF. CDR3 bases: TGTGCCAGCAGTCCAAAAGGGGGTCAGGTACTTAATGAAAAACTGTTTTTT.